Below, one T cell receptor beta chain is given with its context. Germline loops: CDR1 SNHLY, CDR2 FYNNEI. Losses at the gene ends were 6 bases for V and 3 bases for J; bases not matched to a gene: 8. This CDR3 is built from 15 residues. PCR used 60 Vbeta primers and 13 Jbeta primers. Sequenced by immunoSEQ multiplex PCR; TCRdb stores in-frame clones only, minus some. The sample shows approximately 120,000 clones, about 83% of them seen only once. This entry belongs to a study of cytomegalovirus exposure and HLA in healthy donors. This clonotype was sampled from a female donor in good health and CMV-seronegative. V gene TRBV2 combines with J gene TRBJ2-3, with 8 bases lining up with TRBD1. Sample: PBMCs. In DNA, the CDR3 is TGTGCCAGCAGCGCAAGACAGGGGTATACAGATACGCAGTATTTT. It encodes CASSARQGYTDTQYF.